The source of this T cell receptor (beta chain) is a study of high-grade serous ovarian cancer treatment subgroups. Across the study: Samples averaged around 14,000 reads and thousands of unique TCR beta rearrangements. Findings of the study overall: Repertoire similarity ranged roughly 0.1 to 0.79 between tumors of one patient. CDR1 and CDR2 were left unanalyzed; analyses focused on CDR3. Bulk tumor TCR sequencing gave no spatial information.

Assay used: immunoSEQ multiplex PCR; TCRdb lists only in-frame clones, some missing. The sample shows around 7,000 clones, around 79% of them seen only once. The CDR3 runs 15 residues. Germline lookup yields CDR1 MRHNA and CDR2 SNTAGT. V lost 2 bases and J 1 base, leaving 10 bases between the germline ends. The tumor samples were collected prior to definitive surgery or chemotherapy. This clone came up once. The target antigen is unknown. Sequencing used tumor tissue. This clonotype was obtained from a human donor with high-grade serous ovarian cancer. The V gene is TRBV6-4, the J gene TRBJ2-3; D unresolved. In DNA, the CDR3 is TGTGCCAGCAGTGACGGGCTGGGTGGCACAGATACGCAGTATTTT. Its translation is CASSDGLGGTDTQYF.